A selection of T cell receptor beta chains follows, all from one sample in a study of shared clonotypes between healthy human individuals. Measured with immunoSEQ multiplex PCR; TCRdb has only the in-frame clones, and not every one. Among 2.5 million or so clones listed, 85% to 95% were seen once. The specimen was naive CD4+ T cells sorted from blood. Receptors originate from a man younger than 35 in good health. The CDR3 runs from the conserved cysteine through the conserved F or W. Each record gives: D gene, V gene, J gene, clone size, CDR3 protein, CDR3 DNA. D genes are given only for firm matches. Clone size is not always given. Where it is, it says once, few, many or a class for expanded clones.

D: TRBD1; V: TRBV6-1; J: TRBJ1-1; size: -; CDR3: CASSYGQGSTEAFF; DNA: TGTGCCAGCAGCTACGGACAGGGGTCCACTGAAGCTTTCTTT
D: -; V: TRBV18; J: TRBJ2-3; size: -; CDR3: CASSPEAGTSTDTQYF; DNA: TGTGCCAGCTCACCAGAGGCGGGGACAAGCACAGATACGCAGTATTTT
D: TRBD2; V: TRBV5-1; J: TRBJ2-5; size: once; CDR3: CASSRLAGQETQYF; DNA: TGCGCCAGCAGCCGACTAGCGGGGCAAGAGACCCAGTACTTC
D: -; V: TRBV7-8; J: TRBJ2-1; size: -; CDR3: CASSLRGTYNEQFF; DNA: TGTGCCAGCAGCTTACGCGGGACTTACAATGAGCAGTTCTTC
D: TRBD2; V: TRBV7-2; J: TRBJ2-1; size: -; CDR3: CASSSRLAGVMNEQFF; DNA: TGTGCCAGCAGCTCCCGACTAGCGGGAGTTATGAATGAGCAGTTCTTC
D: TRBD2; V: TRBV5-1; J: TRBJ2-1; size: -; CDR3: CASSVTSGRSEQFF; DNA: TGCGCCAGCAGCGTGACAAGCGGGAGGAGTGAGCAGTTCTTC
D: -; V: TRBV29-1; J: TRBJ1-1; size: few; CDR3: CSAAGGGNTEAFF; DNA: TGCAGCGCTGCCGGAGGCGGGAACACTGAAGCTTTCTTT
D: -; V: TRBV6-1; J: TRBJ2-5; size: -; CDR3: CASPAGRNEVETQYF; DNA: TGTGCCAGCCCCGCCGGCCGGAACGAGGTGGAGACCCAGTACTTC
D: TRBD1; V: TRBV6-6; J: TRBJ1-1; size: -; CDR3: CASSYATGMNTEAFF; DNA: TGTGCCAGCAGTTACGCGACAGGGATGAACACTGAAGCTTTCTTT
D: TRBD1; V: TRBV5-4; J: TRBJ1-1; size: -; CDR3: CASSPQGGTEAFF; DNA: TGTGCCAGCAGCCCCCAGGGGGGCACTGAAGCTTTCTTT
D: -; V: TRBV6-1; J: TRBJ1-1; size: few; CDR3: CASSEGTPLVNTEAFF; DNA: TGTGCCAGCAGTGAGGGGACCCCCCTCGTGAACACTGAAGCTTTCTTT
D: TRBD2; V: TRBV6-1; J: TRBJ2-7; size: -; CDR3: CAISERLAENYEQYF; DNA: TGTGCCATCAGTGAGCGGCTAGCGGAGAACTACGAGCAGTACTTC
D: TRBD1; V: TRBV5-1; J: TRBJ2-7; size: -; CDR3: CASSLRQGPFEQYF; DNA: TGCGCCAGCAGCTTGAGACAGGGACCATTCGAGCAGTACTTC
D: -; V: TRBV7-9; J: TRBJ1-2; size: -; CDR3: CASSLDGVRGYTF; DNA: TGTGCCAGCAGCTTAGATGGGGTACGGGGCTACACCTTC
D: -; V: TRBV7-6; J: TRBJ2-7; size: -; CDR3: CASSSDKSEQYF; DNA: TGTGCCAGCAGCTCCGACAAGTCCGAGCAGTACTTC
D: TRBD2; V: TRBV6-6; J: TRBJ2-1; size: once; CDR3: CASSYNGGGGEQFF; DNA: TGTGCCAGCAGTTACAACGGGGGGGGCGGTGAGCAGTTCTTC
D: -; V: TRBV19; J: TRBJ1-3; size: -; CDR3: CASSVEEGNTIYF; DNA: TGTGCCAGTAGTGTGGAGGAAGGAAACACCATATATTTT
D: -; V: TRBV6-1; J: TRBJ1-3; size: -; CDR3: CASSEGAGAGNTIYF; DNA: TGTGCCAGCAGTGAAGGAGCAGGAGCTGGAAACACCATATATTTT
D: -; V: TRBV18; J: TRBJ1-6; size: -; CDR3: CASSPQGFNSPLHF; DNA: TGTGCCAGCTCACCTCAGGGATTTAATTCACCCCTCCACTTT
D: -; V: TRBV6-6; J: TRBJ1-6; size: -; CDR3: CASSYVRDSPLHF; DNA: TGTGCCAGCAGTTACGTCCGGGATTCACCCCTCCACTTT
D: -; V: TRBV5-1; J: TRBJ2-2; size: -; CDR3: CASSPLPMATGGELFF; DNA: TGCGCCAGCAGTCCTTTGCCCATGGCAACTGGCGGGGAGCTGTTTTTT
D: -; V: TRBV2; J: TRBJ2-5; size: -; CDR3: CASGSFGGETQYF; DNA: TGTGCCAGCGGGAGTTTCGGTGGGGAGACCCAGTACTTC
D: -; V: TRBV7-9; J: TRBJ2-5; size: -; CDR3: CASSTNRGETQYF; DNA: TGTGCCAGCAGCACTAATAGGGGAGAGACCCAGTACTTC
D: -; V: TRBV15; J: TRBJ2-2; size: -; CDR3: CATSSGDWTNTGELFF; DNA: TGTGCCACCAGCAGTGGGGACTGGACGAACACCGGGGAGCTGTTTTTT
D: -; V: TRBV19; J: TRBJ2-1; size: -; CDR3: CATSSRVEQFF; DNA: TGTGCTACCTCGAGTCGTGTTGAGCAGTTCTTC
D: -; V: TRBV21-1; J: TRBJ2-5; size: -; CDR3: CASSPVLITTSSGGETQYF; DNA: TGTGCCAGCAGCCCCGTCTTGATAACCACATCTTCAGGGGGAGAGACCCAGTACTTC
D: -; V: TRBV10-2; J: TRBJ1-1; size: -; CDR3: CASSETAGTKKAEAFF; DNA: TGCGCCAGCAGTGAGACCGCCGGGACAAAAAAAGCTGAAGCTTTCTTT
D: -; V: TRBV21-1; J: TRBJ1-6; size: -; CDR3: CASSTTHRSNSPLHF; DNA: TGTGCCAGCAGCACCACTCACAGGTCTAATTCACCCCTCCACTTT
D: -; V: TRBV29-1; J: TRBJ2-1; size: -; CDR3: CSVEARRQFF; DNA: TGCAGCGTTGAGGCCCGCAGGCAGTTCTTC
D: TRBD1; V: TRBV5-6; J: TRBJ2-5; size: -; CDR3: CASSPGTGSTETQYF; DNA: TGTGCCAGCAGCCCCGGGACAGGGAGTACAGAGACCCAGTACTTC
D: -; V: TRBV14; J: TRBJ1-2; size: -; CDR3: CASSQGPSPYTF; DNA: TGTGCCAGCAGCCAAGGCCCGTCCCCCTACACCTTC
D: TRBD2; V: TRBV5-6; J: TRBJ2-5; size: -; CDR3: CASSPGLAGGQETQYF; DNA: TGTGCCAGCAGCCCCGGACTAGCGGGGGGGCAAGAGACCCAGTACTTC
D: -; V: TRBV10-3; J: TRBJ2-5; size: -; CDR3: CAISESTGTGQETQYF; DNA: TGTGCCATCAGTGAGTCCACCGGGACTGGCCAAGAGACCCAGTACTTC
D: TRBD2; V: TRBV4-2; J: TRBJ2-3; size: -; CDR3: CASSQDGASGVRTDTQYF; DNA: TGTGCCAGCAGCCAAGATGGGGCTAGCGGGGTCCGCACAGATACGCAGTATTTT
D: -; V: TRBV7-9; J: TRBJ2-2; size: -; CDR3: CASSLGKESGELFF; DNA: TGTGCCAGCAGCTTAGGCAAGGAGTCCGGGGAGCTGTTTTTT
D: -; V: TRBV12-5; J: TRBJ2-1; size: once; CDR3: CASGLTSVGNEQFF; DNA: TGTGCTAGTGGTCTGACTAGTGTGGGAAATGAGCAGTTCTTC
D: TRBD2; V: TRBV10-3; J: TRBJ2-5; size: -; CDR3: CATSGGAQETQYF; DNA: TGTGCCACTAGCGGGGGGGCCCAAGAGACCCAGTACTTC
D: -; V: TRBV7-2; J: TRBJ2-7; size: -; CDR3: CASSLTMVYEQYF; DNA: TGTGCCAGCAGCTTAACTATGGTCTACGAGCAGTACTTC
D: TRBD1; V: TRBV25-1; J: TRBJ2-5; size: -; CDR3: CASTAFRTGRETQYF; DNA: TGTGCCAGCACCGCCTTCCGGACAGGGCGGGAGACCCAGTACTTC
D: TRBD1; V: TRBV6-5; J: TRBJ1-5; size: few; CDR3: CASSLDRASNQPQHF; DNA: TGTGCCAGCAGCTTGGACAGGGCTAGCAATCAGCCCCAGCATTTT
D: TRBD2; V: TRBV6-5; J: TRBJ2-7; size: -; CDR3: CASCKAGGPVYEQYF; DNA: TGTGCCAGTTGTAAGGCGGGAGGGCCTGTTTACGAGCAGTACTTC
D: -; V: TRBV6-5; J: TRBJ1-5; size: -; CDR3: CASRPVEYSNQPQHF; DNA: TGTGCCAGCAGGCCCGTCGAATACAGCAATCAGCCCCAGCATTTT